This is a list of T cell receptor beta chains from one sample in a study of blood T cells in healthy people across ages. From the 5' RACE reads, TCRdb called clonotypes with MiXCR, one entry per CDR3 protein. The data hold about 1.4 million distinct CDR3 sequences, with 59% observed a single time. Sequencing used blood. These receptors were obtained from a man aged 18 to 29 in good health. Both conserved end residues are part of each CDR3. Fields, in order: J gene, D gene, V gene, clone size, CDR3 protein, CDR3 DNA. The D gene is left open where the match is weak. Clone size is not always given. Where it is, it says once, few, many or a class for expanded clones.

TRBJ2-3	.	TRBV6-2/TRBV6-3	once	CASSYRKEGQYF	TGTGCCAGCAGTTACCGGAAGGAGGGGCAGTATTTT
TRBJ1-4	.	TRBV12-3/TRBV12-4	.	CASSLSSANEKLFF	TGTGCCAGCAGTTTAAGCAGTGCTAATGAAAAACTGTTTTTT
TRBJ2-3	TRBD2	TRBV20-1	few	CSAIRLARTDTQYF	TGCAGTGCTATCCGACTAGCGCGCACAGATACGCAGTATTTT
TRBJ1-1	TRBD1	TRBV6-5	.	CASSYRGSSTEAFF	TGTGCCAGCAGCTACAGGGGATCGAGCACTGAAGCTTTCTTT
TRBJ1-1	TRBD1	TRBV27	.	CASSLPGQGAISFF	TGTGCCAGCAGTTTGCCTGGACAGGGGGCTATATCTTTCTTT
TRBJ1-6	.	TRBV12-3/TRBV12-4	.	CASSGQFNSPLHF	TGTGCCAGCAGTGGGCAGTTTAATTCACCCCTCCACTTT
TRBJ1-1	TRBD1	TRBV5-1	.	CASSSGQGMNTEAFF	TGCGCCAGCAGCTCGGGACAGGGGATGAACACTGAAGCTTTCTTT
TRBJ2-7	TRBD2	TRBV18	.	CASSPGVASGRDLYEVQYF	TGTGCCAGCTCACCAGGGGTGGCTAGCGGGAGGGACCTCTACGAGGTGCAGTACTTC
TRBJ2-5	.	TRBV4-2	.	CASSQVPSPMETQYF	TGTGCCAGCAGCCAAGTGCCCAGTCCGATGGAGACCCAGTACTTC
TRBJ1-2	.	TRBV20-1	few	CSAKGEEGYTF	TGCAGTGCCAAGGGGGAGGAGGGCTACACCTTC
TRBJ2-1	.	TRBV12-3/TRBV12-4	.	CASSRPGLDEQFF	TGTGCCAGCAGCCGTCCAGGGTTAGATGAGCAGTTCTTC
TRBJ2-1	.	TRBV6-6	few	CASSLQGGNYNEQFF	TGTGCCAGCAGTTTACAGGGAGGGAACTACAATGAGCAGTTCTTC
TRBJ2-6	TRBD1	TRBV4-1	.	CASSQEPHSDRGLGSGANVLTF	TGCGCCAGCAGCCAAGAGCCCCACTCCGACAGGGGCTTAGGCTCTGGGGCCAACGTCCTGACTTTC
TRBJ1-5	.	TRBV10-3	.	CAISQGDQPQHF	TGTGCCATCAGCCAGGGAGACCAGCCCCAGCATTTT
TRBJ2-1	.	TRBV24-1	.	CATSDMTYAEEQFF	TGTGCCACCAGTGACATGACTTACGCGGAGGAGCAGTTCTTC
TRBJ2-1	.	TRBV29-1	few	CSAEVSSGNNEQFF	TGCAGCGCAGAGGTTAGCTCGGGGAACAATGAGCAGTTCTTC
TRBJ2-4	TRBD1	TRBV7-2	once	CASSLIGQGGNIQYF	TGTGCCAGCAGCTTGATTGGACAGGGTGGGAACATTCAGTACTTC
TRBJ2-7	TRBD2	TRBV7-9	.	CASSPREALKVEQYF	TGTGCCAGCAGCCCTCGGGAGGCCCTTAAGGTCGAGCAGTACTTC
TRBJ1-2	.	TRBV27	few	CASSFKGSNYGYTF	TGTGCCAGCAGTTTTAAGGGATCCAACTATGGCTACACCTTC
TRBJ2-1	.	TRBV11-2	.	CASSLRGGRTTYNEQFF	TGTGCCAGCAGCTTGCGCGGTGGGAGGACTACCTACAATGAGCAGTTCTTC
TRBJ1-4	TRBD1	TRBV29-1	.	CSVGKGAANEKLFF	TGCAGCGTGGGCAAGGGGGCGGCTAATGAAAAACTGTTTTTT
TRBJ1-3	.	TRBV2	.	CASSPMGLSGNTIYF	TGTGCCAGCAGCCCCATGGGGCTTTCTGGAAACACCATATATTTT
TRBJ2-1	.	TRBV9	.	CASSAGVSSYNEQFF	TGTGCCAGCAGCGCTGGGGTGTCCTCCTATAATGAGCAGTTCTTC
TRBJ2-3	TRBD2	TRBV4-1	.	CASSQASGGETDTQYF	TGCGCCAGCAGCCAAGCCAGCGGGGGGGAAACAGATACGCAGTATTTT
TRBJ1-1	.	TRBV27	once	CASRLGGRTEAFF	TGTGCCAGCAGGTTAGGGGGGCGCACTGAAGCTTTCTTT
TRBJ2-7	.	TRBV7-2	.	CASSFGTQPHEQYF	TGTGCCAGCAGCTTCGGGACCCAACCCCACGAGCAGTACTTC
TRBJ1-1	.	TRBV5-1	.	CASTTGGINRATEAFF	TGCGCCAGCACCACCGGCGGGATAAACAGGGCCACTGAAGCTTTCTTT
TRBJ2-7	.	TRBV20-1	.	CSARDSQRAGSYNEQYF	TGCAGTGCTAGAGATTCGCAAAGGGCAGGGTCCTACAATGAGCAGTACTTC
TRBJ1-2	.	TRBV29-1	.	CSVGSDYGYTF	TGCAGCGTAGGTTCGGACTATGGCTACACCTTC
TRBJ2-5	TRBD2	TRBV3-1	.	CASSQAGQRGAQYF	TGTGCCAGCAGCCAAGCCGGGCAGCGGGGGGCCCAGTACTTC
TRBJ2-3	TRBD1	TRBV6-1	.	CASTPGTASDTQYF	TGTGCCAGCACTCCTGGGACAGCGTCAGATACGCAGTATTTT
TRBJ2-5	.	TRBV29-1	.	CSDGTSETQYF	TGCAGCGACGGGACCTCAGAGACCCAGTACTTC
TRBJ2-1	TRBD1	TRBV20-1	few	CSAVTGSYEQFF	TGCAGTGCCGTGACAGGGAGCTATGAGCAGTTCTTC
TRBJ2-2	.	TRBV6-5	.	CASSYSRVNTGELFF	TGTGCCAGCAGTTACTCGCGGGTTAACACCGGGGAGCTGTTTTTT
TRBJ2-3	TRBD1	TRBV15	.	CATGSGGSSDTQYF	TGTGCCACCGGGTCAGGGGGTAGCTCAGATACGCAGTATTTT
TRBJ2-5	.	TRBV7-2	.	CASSLPDSPPQETQYF	TGTGCCAGCAGCTTACCGGACAGCCCACCGCAAGAGACCCAGTACTTC
TRBJ2-3	.	TRBV29-1	few	CSVVTSWGTDTQYF	TGCAGCGTTGTTACCTCATGGGGCACAGATACGCAGTATTTT
TRBJ2-1	TRBD2	TRBV4-1	.	CASTAGGGSCEQFF	TGCGCCAGTACGGCCGGCGGGGGGTCTTGTGAGCAGTTCTTC
TRBJ1-2	TRBD1	TRBV28	.	CASSAHDRVGGYTF	TGTGCCAGCAGCGCCCATGACAGGGTAGGCGGCTACACCTTC
TRBJ2-1	TRBD2	TRBV29-1	.	CSAFVAGPYNEQFF	TGCAGCGCCTTCGTAGCGGGACCCTACAATGAGCAGTTCTTC
TRBJ2-7	.	TRBV4-1	.	CASSQSGRAGTYEQYF	TGCGCCAGCAGCCAATCGGGACGAGCGGGGACATACGAGCAGTACTTC
TRBJ2-5	.	TRBV11-2	.	CASSLGLATQYF	TGTGCCAGCAGTCTAGGGTTAGCGACCCAGTACTTC
TRBJ2-1	.	TRBV4-1	.	CASSPIGMGGYVRQFF	TGCGCCAGCAGCCCAATCGGTATGGGGGGCTACGTTCGGCAGTTCTTC
TRBJ2-7	TRBD2	TRBV2	.	CATRTSLKEQYF	TGTGCCACCCGGACTAGCCTTAAGGAGCAGTACTTC
TRBJ1-5	.	TRBV4-3	.	CASSQVDSQRGAYYSNQPQHF	TGCGCCAGCAGCCAGGTAGATTCACAGAGGGGTGCCTATTATAGCAATCAGCCCCAGCATTTT
TRBJ1-3	.	TRBV5-1	.	CASSPELGPGNTIYF	TGCGCCAGCAGCCCGGAGTTGGGGCCTGGAAACACCATATATTTT
TRBJ2-1	.	TRBV5-1	.	CASSFVLDSYNEQFF	TGCGCCAGCAGCTTTGTCCTAGACTCCTACAATGAGCAGTTCTTC
TRBJ2-1	.	TRBV20-1	.	CSARGATSYEQFF	TGCAGTGCTAGAGGAGCTACCTCCTACGAGCAGTTCTTC
TRBJ1-6	TRBD1	TRBV7-9	few	CASSLNAGGNSPLHF	TGTGCCAGCAGCTTAAATGCAGGGGGGAATTCACCCCTCCACTTT
TRBJ1-3	.	TRBV9	.	CASSVAGQRPSGNTIYF	TGTGCCAGCAGCGTAGCAGGACAGCGTCCCTCTGGAAACACCATATATTTT
TRBJ1-2	TRBD1	TRBV11-2	.	CASSTGAVFYGYTF	TGTGCCAGCAGCACAGGGGCGGTATTCTATGGCTACACCTTC
TRBJ2-5	.	TRBV20-1	.	CSSGGETQYF	TGCAGTAGTGGGGGAGAGACCCAGTACTTC
TRBJ2-5	.	TRBV21-1	.	CASRIAAGIETQYF	TGTGCCAGCAGAATTGCGGCCGGCATAGAGACCCAGTACTTC
TRBJ2-7	TRBD1	TRBV4-1	few	CASSRRDRDYEQYF	TGCGCCAGCAGCCGACGGGACAGGGACTACGAGCAGTACTTC
TRBJ1-6	.	TRBV4-2	.	CATTGGPSSPLHF	TGTGCCACCACGGGGGGCCCCAGCTCACCCCTCCACTTT